A single sample gave rise to the 11 T cell receptor beta chains below, sequenced in a study of control samples from healthy donors and cancer patients (dated by TCRdb to about 2020). The library was made by the immunoSEQ multiplex PCR assay. TCRdb provides this immuneACCESS table in a form limited to in-frame rearrangements. Some clones are lacking; in checked studies, under half of them reflect an unresolved V gene, and why the rest are absent is not known. Across this sample there are over 80,000 clones, with 85% seen only once. 19% of the sample comes from the top ten. Sequences were obtained from blood. Receptors were obtained from a man aged 25 to 45 in good health.

This chain joins TRBV5-1 and TRBJ2-1; tentatively, D is TRBD2 (5 bases). The germline gives CDR1 SGHRS, CDR2 YFSETQ. V lost 0 bases and J lost 6, with 13 bases in between. The CDR3 covers 15 residues. CDR3 DNA: TGCGCCAGCAGCTTGGCCATCAGCGGTGGCAATGAGCAGTTCTTC. The encoded protein is CASSLAISGGNEQFF. The full variable domain, with the rest looked up from reference TRBV5-1 and TRBJ2-1, is KAGVTQTPRYLIKTRGQQVTLSCSPISGHRSVSWYQQTPGQGLQFLFEYFSETQRNKGNFPGRFSGRQFSNSRSEMNVSTLELGDSALYLCASSLAISGGNEQFFGPGTRLTVL.

This clone was picked up one time. The rearrangement uses TRBV28 and TRBJ1-1, with D unclear. With 3 bases removed from V and 5 bases from J, the gap between germline ends came to 10 bases. This CDR3 spans 13 amino acids. Germline V gene lookup returns CDR1 MDHEN and CDR2 SYDVKM. The CDR3 DNA reads as TGTGCCAGCAGTTTCGGCCCTGAGACTGAAGCTTTCTTT. Protein: CASSFGPETEAFF.

The chain employs TRBV6-5 and TRBJ2-1; D is undetermined. Germline V gives CDR1 MNHEY, CDR2 SVGAGI. The CDR3 runs to 13 residues. V gave up 6 bases and J gave up 0 bases, with 6 bases separating them. The CDR3 nucleotides are TGTGCCAGCAGCAGGAGCTCCTACAATGAGCAGTTCTTC. Encoded protein: CASSRSSYNEQFF.

V and J are TRBV28 and TRBJ2-1, with 9 bases lining up with TRBD1. The CDR3 spans 15 residues. Germline CDR1 is MDHEN and CDR2 is SYDVKM. V trimming: 5 bases; J trimming: 2 bases; junction bases outside the gene matches: 4. The CDR3 nucleotides read TGTGCCAGCAGTAACCGGGACAGGGCCTACAATGAGCAGTTCTTC. Protein product: CASSNRDRAYNEQFF.

This clone turned up a few times. V gene TRBV7-2 combines with J gene TRBJ1-2; D gene ambiguous. Germline CDR1 reads SGHTA; CDR2 reads FQGNSA. This CDR3 spans 12 amino acids. The germline V and J ends were trimmed by 1 base and 2 bases, with 2 bases remaining between them. The CDR3 region has the DNA TGTGCCAGCAGCTTAGGAAACTATGGCTACACCTTC. It yields the protein CASSLGNYGYTF.

This chain connects TRBV5-1 to TRBJ2-3, with D perhaps TRBD2 (6 bases). This CDR3 is built from 14 residues. Trimming left V 4 bases short and J 1 base short, with 10 bases between. Germline V gene data show CDR1 as SGHRS and CDR2 as YFSETQ. CDR3 protein: CASSRDSRTDTQYF. CDR3 nucleotide sequence: TGCGCCAGCAGCCGGGACTCCCGCACAGATACGCAGTATTTT.

This sequence joins TRBV6-5 and TRBJ1-1; D may be TRBD1 (6 bases). V was shortened by 8 bases and J by 4 bases, with 11 bases between the two germline ends. In germline, CDR1 is MNHEY, CDR2 SVGAGI. The CDR3 covers 12 residues. The CDR3 spells CASGGDSTEAFF. The DNA for the CDR3 is TGTGCCAGCGGGGGCGATTCCACTGAAGCTTTCTTT.

The chain combines TRBV2 with TRBJ2-3, with 9 positions matching TRBD1. CDR1 and CDR2 (germline): SNHLY, FYNNEI. V was clipped by 4 bases and J by 3 bases; unmatched bases: 2. The CDR3 is 14 amino acids. This CDR3 reads CASSVGTGTDTQYF. The DNA for the CDR3 is TGTGCCAGCAGTGTCGGGACAGGGACAGATACGCAGTATTTT. Filled out from reference TRBV2 and TRBJ2-3, the complete variable domain reads EPEVTQTPSHQVTQMGQEVILRCVPISNHLYFYWYRQILGQKVEFLVSFYNNEISEKSEIFDDQFSVERPDGSNFTLKIRSTKLEDSAMYFCASSVGTGTDTQYFGPGTRLTVL.

V and J are TRBV5-1 and TRBJ1-1, with D maybe TRBD1 (5 bases). CDR1 is SGHRS and CDR2 is YFSETQ in the germline V gene. The CDR3 contains 13 residues. With 2 bases removed from V and 6 bases from J, the gap between germline ends came to 11 bases. CDR3 DNA: TGCGCCAGCAGCTTAGGGGCCGGGGCTGAAGCTTTCTTT. This encodes CASSLGAGAEAFF.

The J gene is TRBJ1-5, the V gene TRBV2, with D unresolved. V was trimmed by 6 bases and J by 4 bases, leaving 16 bases between them. This CDR3 has 15 amino acids. Germline CDR1 reads SNHLY; CDR2 reads FYNNEI. As DNA, the CDR3 is TGTGCCAGCAGGTCGACTGGGGTCGGGAATCAGCCCCAGCATTTT. This gives the protein CASRSTGVGNQPQHF.

V and J are TRBV18 and TRBJ1-2, with a tentative D call TRBD1 (5 bases). The V end was cut by 2 bases, the J end by 3 bases, with 13 bases between. The V gene's germline CDR1 is KGHSH and CDR2 LQKENI. The CDR3 loop spans 15 amino acids. CDR3 sequence reads: CASSPNSPGDYGYTF. CDR3 in DNA: TGTGCCAGCTCACCAAACTCACCGGGGGACTATGGCTACACCTTC.